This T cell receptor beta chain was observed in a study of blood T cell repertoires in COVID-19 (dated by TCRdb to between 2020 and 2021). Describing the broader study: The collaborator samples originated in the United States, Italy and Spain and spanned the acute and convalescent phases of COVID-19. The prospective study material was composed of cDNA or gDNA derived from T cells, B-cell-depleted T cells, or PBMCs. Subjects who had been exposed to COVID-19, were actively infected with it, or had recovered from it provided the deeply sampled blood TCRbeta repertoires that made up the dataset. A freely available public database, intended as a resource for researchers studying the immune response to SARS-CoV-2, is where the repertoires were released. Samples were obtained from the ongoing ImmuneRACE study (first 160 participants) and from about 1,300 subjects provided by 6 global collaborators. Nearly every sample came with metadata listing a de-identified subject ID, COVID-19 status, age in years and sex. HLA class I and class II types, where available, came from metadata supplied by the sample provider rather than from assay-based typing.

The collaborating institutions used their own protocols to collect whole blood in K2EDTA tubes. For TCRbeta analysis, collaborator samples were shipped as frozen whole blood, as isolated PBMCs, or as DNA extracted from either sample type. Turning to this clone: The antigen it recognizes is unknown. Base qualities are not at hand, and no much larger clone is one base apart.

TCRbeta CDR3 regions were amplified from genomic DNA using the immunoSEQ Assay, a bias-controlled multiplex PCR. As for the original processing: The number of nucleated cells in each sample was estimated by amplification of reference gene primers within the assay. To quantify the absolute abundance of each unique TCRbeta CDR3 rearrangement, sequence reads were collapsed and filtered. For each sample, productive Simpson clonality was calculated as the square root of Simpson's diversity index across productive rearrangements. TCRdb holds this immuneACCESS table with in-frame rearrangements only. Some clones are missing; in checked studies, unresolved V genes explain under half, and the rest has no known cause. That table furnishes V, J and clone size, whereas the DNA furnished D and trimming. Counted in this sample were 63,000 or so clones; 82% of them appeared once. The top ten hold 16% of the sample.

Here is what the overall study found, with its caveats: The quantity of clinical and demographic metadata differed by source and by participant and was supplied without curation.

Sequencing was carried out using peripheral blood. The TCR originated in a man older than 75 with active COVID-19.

The DNA sequence is given as TGTGCCAGCACCCGCCGGGACAGGGGCCACGAGCAGTACTTC. Its coded protein is CASTRRDRGHEQYF. This sequence uses TRBV13 and TRBJ2-7, with 10 bases matching TRBD1. According to the germline V gene (reference sequence), CDR1 reads PRHDT and CDR2 reads FYEKMQ. Reading from cysteine to phenylalanine, the CDR3 counts 14 amino acids. The CDR3 DNA has 42 bases and is translated from base 1. Relative to germline, V is missing 7 bases and J is missing 5 bases, with 8 bases of the junction outside any gene match. The full variable domain, completed from the reference TRBV13 and TRBJ2-7 proteins outside the CDR3, reads AAGVIQSPRHLIKEKRETATLKCYPIPRHDTVYWYQQGPGQDPQFLISFYEKMQSDKGSIPDRFSAQQFSDYHSELNMSSLELGDSALYFCASTRRDRGHEQYFGPGTRLTVT.